A single count supports the clone carrying this T cell receptor beta chain. Its antigen is unidentified. The data were produced by immunoSEQ multiplex PCR, yet TCRdb's version contains in-frame clones alone and is incomplete. The table lists about 2.5 million clones, 85% to 95% of them singletons. This record belongs to a study of shared clonotypes between healthy human individuals. Overall study: Two female and a few male donors aged 18 to 49 were enrolled.

Germline V CDR1 and CDR2: MDHEN, SYDVKM. The CDR3 extends over 15 amino acids. The V and J ends lost 7 bases and 0 bases respectively, with 13 bases between them. Study results and caveats: Among donors, the sharing of clonotypes was expected to be influenced by sequencing depth.

This TCR came from a man between 18 and 35 years old in good health. Some clones in this sample may be carry-over from other donors' samples. The sample was naive CD4+ T cells from PBMCs. Subset given: CD45RA+ positively selected. The chain links TRBV28 to TRBJ1-5; D gene uncertain. Here the CDR3 reads CASTKGSHSNQPQHF. In nucleotides, the CDR3 is TGTGCCAGCACTAAGGGATCCCATAGCAATCAGCCCCAGCATTTT.